The present TCR beta chain was sequenced within a study of circulating and synovial CD4+ cells in juvenile arthritis. Some clones are missing from TCRdb's copy, which holds only in-frame ones; the method was immunoSEQ multiplex PCR. Altogether 36,000 or so clones are present, around 96% being singletons, with the ten largest covering 0.55% to 0.85%. Trimming removed 6 bases at V and 6 bases at J, with 12 bases between. Per germline, CDR1 MNHEY and CDR2 SVGAGI. This CDR3 spans 13 amino acids. The sample was CD4+ T cells from blood. The V and J genes are TRBV6-5 and TRBJ2-1; tentatively, D is TRBD1 (5 bases). The sequence derives from a human donor with juvenile idiopathic arthritis. CDR3 DNA: TGTGCCAGCAGATTGCAGGGATTCAATGAGCAGTTCTTC. This gives the protein CASRLQGFNEQFF.